This T cell receptor (beta chain) was captured in a study of Ad26.COV2.S vaccination and SARS-CoV-2 variants. CDR1 is GTSNPN, CDR2 SVGIG, per germline (reference sequence). V dropped 2 bases and J dropped 3 bases, with 14 bases sitting between them. CDR3 length: 15 amino acids. Treatment meaning: over 15 received Ad26.COV2.S at low or high dose, single or two shots; about five received placebo; per-sample allocation not given. Following the first vaccine or placebo injection, samples were taken on day 63. This Boston cohort included adults aged 18-55 years. Measured with immunoSEQ multiplex PCR; TCRdb has only the in-frame clones, and not every one. The table has roughly 700,000 clones, 89% seen once; the top ten hold approximately 1.5%. As to this clone: Its antigen is currently unknown.

General study results and limits: Breadth, reportedly substantial, characterized the spike-specific CD8+ and CD4+ T cell responses after vaccination. It was vaccine recipients, not placebo recipients, who had the higher spike-specific TCR breadth.

The chain employs TRBV30 and TRBJ1-5; D not certain. This TCR came from a person between 18 and 65 years old who received the Ad26.COV2.S COVID-19 vaccine or a placebo. The input for sequencing was peripheral blood, taken in a trial of Ad26.COV2.S vaccine versus placebo. The DNA for the CDR3 is TGTGCCTGGAGTTACCCGGCTCAGCCCAATCAGCCCCAGCATTTT. Translated, it gives CAWSYPAQPNQPQHF.